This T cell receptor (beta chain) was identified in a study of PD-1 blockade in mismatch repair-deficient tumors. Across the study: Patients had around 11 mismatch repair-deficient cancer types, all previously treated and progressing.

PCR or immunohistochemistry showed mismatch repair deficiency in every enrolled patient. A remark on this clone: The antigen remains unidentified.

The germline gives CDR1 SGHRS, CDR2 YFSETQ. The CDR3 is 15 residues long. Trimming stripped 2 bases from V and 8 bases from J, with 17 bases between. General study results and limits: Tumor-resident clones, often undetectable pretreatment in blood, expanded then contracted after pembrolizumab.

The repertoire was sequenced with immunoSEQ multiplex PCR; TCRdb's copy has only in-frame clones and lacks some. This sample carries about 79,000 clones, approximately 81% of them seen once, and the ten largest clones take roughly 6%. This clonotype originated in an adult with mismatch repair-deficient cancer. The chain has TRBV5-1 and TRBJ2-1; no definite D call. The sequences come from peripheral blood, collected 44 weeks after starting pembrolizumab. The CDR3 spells CASSFLGGQGDEQFF. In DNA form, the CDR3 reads TGCGCCAGCAGCTTCTTAGGTGGGCAAGGCGATGAGCAGTTCTTC.